The clone carrying this TCR beta chain has only a few counts. What it binds is unknown. These data are taken from a study of T cells in Graves' hyperthyroidism and ophthalmopathy. About the research overall: Blood from the periphery was taken at initial diagnosis, before any treatment. Overall study findings and caveats: Clonotypes that were expanded in thyroid above 0.001 mostly appeared in blood too.

TCR beta CDR3 regions were amplified from RNA. First-round RT-PCR of the TCR CDR3 relied on the HTBI primer set. TCRdb analysed the multiplex PCR reads with MiXCR anew, one entry per CDR3 protein. This repertoire shows about 710,000 distinct CDR3 sequences, roughly 15% found once; its top ten account for under 8.5%. The CDR3 extends over 13 amino acids. From germline, CDR1 is DFQATT and CDR2 SNEGSKA (reference sequence). Between the trimmed V and J ends, which lost 1 base and 7 bases, there was a span of 13 bases. For Graves' hyperthyroidism to be stable, ophthalmopathy could not progress within 18 months. Diagnoses were established using clinical symptoms, serum thyroxine and TRAb, thyroid ultrasound and orbital computed tomography.

Sequencing used blood. This chain uses TRBV20-1 with TRBJ1-2; no reliable D call. The receptor was derived from a man aged 18 to 30 with Graves' hyperthyroidism. The CDR3 coding sequence is TGCAGTGCTAGAGTTCAGCCCCGGATTGGCTACACCTTC. Amino acids: CSARVQPRIGYTF.